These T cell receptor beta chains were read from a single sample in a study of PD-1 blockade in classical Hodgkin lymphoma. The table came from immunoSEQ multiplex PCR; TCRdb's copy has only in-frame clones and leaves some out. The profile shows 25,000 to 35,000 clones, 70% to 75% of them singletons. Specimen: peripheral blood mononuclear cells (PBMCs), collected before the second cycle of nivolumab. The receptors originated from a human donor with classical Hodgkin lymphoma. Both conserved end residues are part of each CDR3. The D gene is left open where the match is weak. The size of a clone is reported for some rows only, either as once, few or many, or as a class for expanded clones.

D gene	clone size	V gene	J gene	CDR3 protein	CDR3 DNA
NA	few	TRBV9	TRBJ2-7	CASSKQGGYEQYF	TGTGCCAGCAGTAAACAGGGTGGGTACGAGCAGTACTTC
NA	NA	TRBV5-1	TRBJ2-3	CASSSSTTDTQYF	TGCGCCAGCAGCTCCTCAACCACAGATACGCAGTATTTT
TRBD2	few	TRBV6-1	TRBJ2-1	CASSAPRTSGGNNEQFF	TGTGCCAGCAGTGCCCCAAGGACTAGCGGGGGTAACAATGAGCAGTTCTTC
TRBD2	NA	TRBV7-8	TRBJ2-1	CASSLAVGGVHNEQFF	TGTGCCAGCAGCTTAGCGGTCGGGGGGGTACACAATGAGCAGTTCTTC
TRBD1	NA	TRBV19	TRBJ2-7	CATRPGQGTSYEQYF	TGTGCCACTCGACCGGGACAGGGGACTTCCTACGAGCAGTACTTC
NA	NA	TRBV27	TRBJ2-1	CASSLDPYNEQFF	TGTGCCAGCAGTTTAGATCCCTACAATGAGCAGTTCTTC
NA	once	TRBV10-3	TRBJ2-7	CAVSESIDEQYF	TGTGCCGTCAGTGAGTCGATAGACGAGCAGTACTTC
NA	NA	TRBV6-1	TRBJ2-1	CASRPGSSYNEQFF	TGTGCCAGCAGGCCAGGCAGCTCCTACAATGAGCAGTTCTTC
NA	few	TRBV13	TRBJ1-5	CASSVQGSRQPQHF	TGTGCCAGCAGCGTACAGGGTTCACGTCAGCCCCAGCATTTT
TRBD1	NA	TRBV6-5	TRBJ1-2	CASRPGTEADYGYTF	TGTGCCAGCAGGCCTGGGACAGAAGCGGACTATGGCTACACCTTC
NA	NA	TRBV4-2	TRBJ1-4	CASSQEGTGRLVDEKLFF	TGTGCCAGCAGCCAAGAGGGAACAGGGAGGTTAGTGGATGAAAAACTGTTTTTT
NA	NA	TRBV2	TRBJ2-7	CASRPPGRQHAYEQYF	TGTGCCAGCCGTCCCCCCGGTCGGCAGCATGCCTACGAGCAGTACTTC
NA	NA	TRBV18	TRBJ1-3	CASSPSRISGNTIYF	TGTGCCAGCTCACCGTCCAGGATCTCTGGAAACACCATATATTTT
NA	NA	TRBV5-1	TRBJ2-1	CASSRDPPEQFF	TGCGCCAGCAGCAGAGACCCTCCGGAGCAGTTCTTC
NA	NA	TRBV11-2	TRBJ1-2	CASSLSWSTGYTF	TGTGCCAGCAGCTTAAGTTGGTCGACTGGCTACACCTTC
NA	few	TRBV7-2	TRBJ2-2	CASSSRGTFNTGELFF	TGTGCCAGCAGCTCCCGAGGGACATTCAACACCGGGGAGCTGTTTTTT
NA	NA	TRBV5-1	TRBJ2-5	CASSLGGIGDETQYF	TGCGCCAGCAGCTTGGGGGGAATAGGGGACGAGACCCAGTACTTC
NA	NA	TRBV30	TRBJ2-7	CAWSVSAYEQYF	TGTGCCTGGAGTGTAAGCGCCTACGAGCAGTACTTC
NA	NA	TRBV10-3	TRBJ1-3	CAISAGGDSNSGNTIYF	TGTGCCATCAGCGCCGGTGGGGACTCTAATTCTGGAAACACCATATATTTT
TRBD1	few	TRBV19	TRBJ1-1	CASSRQGRDTEAFF	TGTGCCAGTAGTAGACAGGGAAGGGACACTGAAGCTTTCTTT
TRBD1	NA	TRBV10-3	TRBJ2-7	CAISESVDRGSYEQYF	TGTGCCATCAGTGAGTCTGTCGACAGGGGGTCCTACGAGCAGTACTTC
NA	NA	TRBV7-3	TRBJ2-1	CASSLRESSYNEQFF	TGTGCCAGCAGCTTAAGGGAGAGCTCCTACAATGAGCAGTTCTTC
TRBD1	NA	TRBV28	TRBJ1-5	CASSGGRRGIDQPQHF	TGTGCCAGCAGTGGGGGGCGCAGGGGGATCGATCAGCCCCAGCATTTT
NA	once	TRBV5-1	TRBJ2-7	CASSPYRDGLEQYF	TGCGCCAGCAGCCCCTACCGGGACGGACTCGAGCAGTACTTC
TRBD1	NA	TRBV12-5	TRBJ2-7	CASGLVLTGESPYEQYF	TGTGCTAGTGGTTTGGTTCTAACAGGGGAGAGCCCCTACGAGCAGTACTTC
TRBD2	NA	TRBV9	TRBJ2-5	CASSPGLAGGPTTLETQYF	TGTGCCAGCAGCCCGGGACTAGCGGGGGGGCCGACGACACTTGAGACCCAGTACTTC
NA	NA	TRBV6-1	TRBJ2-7	CAGRQGGGEQYF	TGTGCCGGAAGACAGGGTGGAGGGGAGCAGTACTTC
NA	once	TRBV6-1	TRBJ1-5	CASKGVTGGTQPQHF	TGTGCCAGCAAGGGAGTGACAGGTGGAACTCAGCCCCAGCATTTT
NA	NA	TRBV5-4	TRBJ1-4	CASSLGRAGQEKLFF	TGTGCCAGCAGCTTGGGGCGGGCAGGGCAGGAAAAACTGTTTTTT
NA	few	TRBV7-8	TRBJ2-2	CASSFHDSDTGELFF	TGTGCCAGCAGCTTTCATGACTCAGACACCGGGGAGCTGTTTTTT
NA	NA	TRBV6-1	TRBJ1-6	CASSEANRVSPLHF	TGTGCCAGCAGTGAAGCTAACAGGGTTTCACCCCTCCACTTT
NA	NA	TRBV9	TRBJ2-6	CASSGTTGSPSGANVLTF	TGTGCCAGCAGCGGCACCACAGGCTCCCCCTCTGGGGCCAACGTCCTGACTTTC
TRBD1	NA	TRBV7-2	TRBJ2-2	CASAVGGNPTGELFF	TGTGCCAGCGCCGTAGGGGGCAACCCCACCGGGGAGCTGTTTTTT
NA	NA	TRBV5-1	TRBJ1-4	CASSLGQSNEKLFF	TGCGCCAGCAGCTTGGGACAGTCTAATGAAAAACTGTTTTTT
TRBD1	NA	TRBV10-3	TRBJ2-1	CAISDVPGQGIDNEQFF	TGTGCCATCAGTGATGTCCCCGGACAGGGTATCGACAATGAGCAGTTCTTC
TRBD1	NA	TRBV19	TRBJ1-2	CASSIDRSKTGGNGYTF	TGTGCCAGTAGTATAGATCGCTCCAAGACAGGGGGAAATGGCTACACCTTC
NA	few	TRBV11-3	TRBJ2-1	CASSLEGEHEQFF	TGTGCCAGCAGCTTAGAGGGTGAACATGAGCAGTTCTTC
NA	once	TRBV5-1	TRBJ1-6	CASHHNFSSYNSPLHF	TGCGCCAGCCATCATAACTTCAGCTCCTATAATTCACCCCTCCACTTT
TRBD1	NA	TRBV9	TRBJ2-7	CASSPGQGAYEQYF	TGTGCCAGCAGCCCCGGACAGGGGGCCTACGAGCAGTACTTC
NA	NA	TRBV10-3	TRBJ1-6	CAISDSPAGDSPLHF	TGTGCCATCAGTGATTCCCCGGCGGGGGATTCACCCCTCCACTTT
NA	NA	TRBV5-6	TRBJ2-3	CASSRIYTDTQYF	TGTGCCAGCAGCCGAATCTACACAGATACGCAGTATTTT
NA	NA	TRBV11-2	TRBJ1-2	CASSPTMGLDGYTF	TGTGCCAGCAGCCCAACCATGGGGTTAGATGGCTACACCTTC
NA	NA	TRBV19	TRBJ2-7	CASSSQYIDEQYF	TGTGCCAGTAGTAGCCAATACATCGACGAGCAGTACTTC
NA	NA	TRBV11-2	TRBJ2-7	CASSLAPGDYTYEQYF	TGTGCCAGCAGCTTAGCCCCAGGTGACTACACCTACGAGCAGTACTTC
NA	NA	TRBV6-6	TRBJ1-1	CASSYGQGSEAFF	TGTGCCAGCAGTTACGGTCAGGGCTCTGAAGCTTTCTTT
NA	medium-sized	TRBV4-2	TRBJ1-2	CASSQESGINYGYTF	TGTGCCAGCAGCCAAGAATCGGGAATCAACTATGGCTACACCTTC
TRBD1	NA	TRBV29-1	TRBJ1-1	CSVGLRAGGEAFF	TGCAGCGTTGGATTAAGGGCAGGGGGAGAAGCTTTCTTT
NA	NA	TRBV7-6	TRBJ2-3	CASSLLAQGLDTQYF	TGTGCCAGCAGCTTACTAGCCCAGGGCTTAGATACGCAGTATTTT
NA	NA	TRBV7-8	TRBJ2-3	CASSFGGSTDTQYF	TGTGCCAGCAGCTTTGGGGGAAGCACAGATACGCAGTATTTT
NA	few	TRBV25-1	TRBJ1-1	CASSESPMNTEAFF	TGTGCCAGCAGTGAATCGCCGATGAACACTGAAGCTTTCTTT
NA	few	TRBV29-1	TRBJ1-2	CSVVEEDQGGYTF	TGCAGCGTTGTAGAGGAAGATCAAGGTGGCTACACCTTC
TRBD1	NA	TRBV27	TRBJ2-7	CASSLTGADSYEQYF	TGTGCCAGCAGCCTCACAGGGGCCGATTCCTACGAGCAGTACTTC